This entry features one TCR beta chain sequence. Its cognate antigen has yet to be identified. No much larger clone exists at a distance of one base, and base qualities are not known. This entry belongs to a study of T cell changes during pregnancy in multiple sclerosis (dated by TCRdb to between 2017 and 2020). About the investigation overall: The study examined how the T cell repertoire changed over the course of pregnancy in women with multiple sclerosis.

Library construction relied on the immunoSEQ multiplex PCR assay. In its TCRdb copy, this immuneACCESS table keeps in-frame sequences only and misses some clones. Where compared with another copy, unresolved V genes explain less than half of these, and the others have no known cause. The table for this sample lists tens of thousands of clones; around nine tenths of them were counted only once. The ten most abundant clones make up under 0.6% of the sample. The germline V gene gives CDR1 as MGHRA and CDR2 as YSYEKL. The junction shows trimming of 6 bases on V and 5 bases on J, plus 13 bases between the germline ends. The CDR3 runs 13 residues from the cysteine to the phenylalanine. Solely the CDR3 DNA is kept, with 39 bases framed from the first base.

This chain is built from TRBV4-1 and TRBJ2-5, with no confident D gene call. The sample here was CD4+ T cells from peripheral blood mononuclear cells, taken in the second trimester of pregnancy. The clonotype originates from a female donor with multiple sclerosis, enrolled in a pregnancy study. In nucleotides, the sequence is TGCGCCAGCAGTCTCGGTCAGAGGGAGACCCAGTACTTC. The encoded protein is CASSLGQRETQYF.